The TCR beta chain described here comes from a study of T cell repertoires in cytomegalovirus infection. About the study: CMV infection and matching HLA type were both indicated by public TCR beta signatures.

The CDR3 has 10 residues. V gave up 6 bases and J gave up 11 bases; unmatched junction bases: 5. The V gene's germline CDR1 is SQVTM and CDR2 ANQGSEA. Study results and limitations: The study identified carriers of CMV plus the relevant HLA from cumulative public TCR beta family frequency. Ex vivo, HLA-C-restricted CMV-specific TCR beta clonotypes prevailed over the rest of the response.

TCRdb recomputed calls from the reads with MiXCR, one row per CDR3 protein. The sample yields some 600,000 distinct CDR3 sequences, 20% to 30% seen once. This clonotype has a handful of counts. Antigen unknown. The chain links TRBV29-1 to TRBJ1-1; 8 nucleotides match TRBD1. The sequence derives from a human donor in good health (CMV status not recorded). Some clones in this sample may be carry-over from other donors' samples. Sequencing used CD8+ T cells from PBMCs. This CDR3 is CSVPGQEAFF. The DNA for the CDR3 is TGCAGCGTCCCGGGACAGGAGGCTTTCTTT.